This T cell receptor beta chain was found in a study of molecular identifiers for immune sequencing clone quantification. TCRdb independently ran MiXCR on the PCR reads; one entry per CDR3 protein. The table records about 640,000 distinct CDR3 sequences, about 20% of them present only once. This clonotype came up many times. Its antigen remains unidentified. The CDR3 spans 11 residues. CDR1 is SGHAT, CDR2 FQNNGV, per germline. V was pared by 5 bases and J by 8 bases, with 7 bases between. Broader study findings: Over 97% of effector molecules, but under 1% in naive cells, were held by clones with more than 20 RNA copies.

Sequenced sample: naive CD8+ T cells from blood, with Jurkat cell RNA spiked in. Subset here: FACS-sorted CD8+CD4-CCR7+CD45RA+ naive T cells. The chain recombines TRBV11-2 with TRBJ2-1, with no clear D. The origin of this receptor is a human donor in good health. Some libraries in this study had Jurkat cell RNA spiked in. The chain's CDR3 is CASSLNYEQFF. DNA of the CDR3: TGTGCCAGCAGCCTTAACTATGAGCAGTTCTTC.